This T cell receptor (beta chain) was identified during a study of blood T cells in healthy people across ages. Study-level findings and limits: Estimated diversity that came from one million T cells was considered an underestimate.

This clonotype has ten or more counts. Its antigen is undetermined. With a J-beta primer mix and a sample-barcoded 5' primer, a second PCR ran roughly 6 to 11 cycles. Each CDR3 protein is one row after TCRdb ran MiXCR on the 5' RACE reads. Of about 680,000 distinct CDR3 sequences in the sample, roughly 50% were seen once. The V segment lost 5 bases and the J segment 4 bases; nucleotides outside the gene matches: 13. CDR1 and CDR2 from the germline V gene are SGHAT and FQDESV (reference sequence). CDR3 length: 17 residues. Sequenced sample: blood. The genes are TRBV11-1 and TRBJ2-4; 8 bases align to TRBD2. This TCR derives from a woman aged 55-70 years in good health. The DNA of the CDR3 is TGTGCCAGCAGCCAAGGACTAGCAACCCTGGGAAAAAACATTCAGTACTTC. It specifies CASSQGLATLGKNIQYF. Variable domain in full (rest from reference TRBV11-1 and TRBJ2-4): EAEVAQSPRYKITEKSQAVAFWCDPISGHATLYWYRQILGQGPELLVQFQDESVVDDSQLPKDRFSAERLKGVDSTLKIQPAELGDSAMYLCASSQGLATLGKNIQYFGAGTRLSVL.